The present T cell receptor (beta chain) was sequenced within a study of T-cell reconstitution after alpha-beta-depleted transplantation in children. Germline lookup yields CDR1 SGDLS and CDR2 YYNGEE. Trimming cost V 0 bases and J 6 bases, with 4 bases left between them. The CDR3 runs 11 residues. The library targeted TCRbeta and was prepared with unique molecular identifiers. TCRdb recomputed calls from the PCR reads with MiXCR, one row per CDR3 protein. The sample shows 200,000 to 250,000 distinct CDR3 sequences, about 9.5% of them seen only once. This clonotype has more than one count but fewer than ten.

The rearrangement joins TRBV9 to TRBJ2-7; D uncertain. The sequence derives from a human donor who donated a stem cell graft to a child with acute lymphoblastic leukemia. The sample in question was PBMCs from the stem cell graft donor, obtained from the stem cell graft. The CDR3 nucleotides read TGTGCCAGCAGCGTAGCAGGCGAGCAGTACTTC. It yields the protein CASSVAGEQYF.